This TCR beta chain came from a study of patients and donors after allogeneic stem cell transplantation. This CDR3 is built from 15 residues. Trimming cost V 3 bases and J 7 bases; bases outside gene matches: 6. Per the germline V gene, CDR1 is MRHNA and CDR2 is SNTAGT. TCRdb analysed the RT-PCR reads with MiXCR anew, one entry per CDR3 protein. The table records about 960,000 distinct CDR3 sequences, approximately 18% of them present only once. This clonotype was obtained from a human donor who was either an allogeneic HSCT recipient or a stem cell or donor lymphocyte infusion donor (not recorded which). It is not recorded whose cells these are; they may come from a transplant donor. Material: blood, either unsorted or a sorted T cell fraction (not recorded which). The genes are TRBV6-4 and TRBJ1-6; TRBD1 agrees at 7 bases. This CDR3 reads CASSETGVGNSPLHF. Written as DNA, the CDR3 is TGTGCCAGCAGTGAAACAGGGGTAGGGAATTCACCCCTCCACTTT.